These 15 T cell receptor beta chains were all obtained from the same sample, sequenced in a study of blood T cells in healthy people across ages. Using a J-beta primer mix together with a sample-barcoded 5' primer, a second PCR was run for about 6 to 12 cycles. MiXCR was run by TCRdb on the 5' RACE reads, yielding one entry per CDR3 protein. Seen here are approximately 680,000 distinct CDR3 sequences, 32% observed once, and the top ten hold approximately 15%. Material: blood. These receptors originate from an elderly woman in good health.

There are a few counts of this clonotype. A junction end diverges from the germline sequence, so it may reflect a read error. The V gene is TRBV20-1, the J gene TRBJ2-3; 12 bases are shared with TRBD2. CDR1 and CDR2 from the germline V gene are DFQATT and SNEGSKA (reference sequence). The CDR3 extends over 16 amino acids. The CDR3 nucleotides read TGCAGTGCTGGAGAACTAGCGGGGGGTGTGCCAGATACGCAGTATTTT. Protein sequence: CSAGELAGGVPDTQYF.

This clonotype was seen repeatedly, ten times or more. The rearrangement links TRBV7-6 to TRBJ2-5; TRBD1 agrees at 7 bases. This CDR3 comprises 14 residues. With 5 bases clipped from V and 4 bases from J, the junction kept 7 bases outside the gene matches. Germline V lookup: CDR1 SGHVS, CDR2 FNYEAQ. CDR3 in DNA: TGTGCCAGCAGCCCCGAGACAGGGTCAGAGACCCAGTACTTC. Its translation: CASSPETGSETQYF.

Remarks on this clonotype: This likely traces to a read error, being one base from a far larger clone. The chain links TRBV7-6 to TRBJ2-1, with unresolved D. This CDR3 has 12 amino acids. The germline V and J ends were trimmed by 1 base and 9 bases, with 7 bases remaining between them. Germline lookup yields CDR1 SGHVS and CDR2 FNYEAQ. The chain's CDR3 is CASSLDLGEQFF. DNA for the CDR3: TGTGCCAGCAGCTTAGATCTTGGTGAGCAGTTCTTC.

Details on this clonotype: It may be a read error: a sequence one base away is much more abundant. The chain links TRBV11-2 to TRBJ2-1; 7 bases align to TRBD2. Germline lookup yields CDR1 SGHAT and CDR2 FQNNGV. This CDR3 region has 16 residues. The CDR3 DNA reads TGTGCCGGCAGCTTAGAGGGATCGGGGGGAGCATTCGAGCAGTTCTTC. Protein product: CAGSLEGSGGAFEQFF. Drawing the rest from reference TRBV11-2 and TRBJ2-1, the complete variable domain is EAGVAQSPRYKIIEKRQSVAFWCNPISGHATLYWYQQILGQGPKLLIQFQNNGVVDDSQLPKDRFSAERLKGVDSTLKIQPAKLEDSAVYLCAGSLEGSGGAFEQFFGPGTRLTVL.

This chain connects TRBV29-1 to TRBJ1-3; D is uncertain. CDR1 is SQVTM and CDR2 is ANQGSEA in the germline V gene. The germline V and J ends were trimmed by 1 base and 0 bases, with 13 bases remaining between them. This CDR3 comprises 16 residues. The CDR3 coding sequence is TGCAGCGTTGAAGGAGGAGGCCGAGACTCTGGAAACACCATATATTTT. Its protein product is CSVEGGGRDSGNTIYF. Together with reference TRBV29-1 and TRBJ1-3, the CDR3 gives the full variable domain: SAVISQKPSRDICQRGTSLTIQCQVDSQVTMMFWYRQQPGQSLTLIATANQGSEATYESGFVIDKFPISRPNLTFSTLTVSNMSPEDSSIYLCSVEGGGRDSGNTIYFGEGSWLTVV.

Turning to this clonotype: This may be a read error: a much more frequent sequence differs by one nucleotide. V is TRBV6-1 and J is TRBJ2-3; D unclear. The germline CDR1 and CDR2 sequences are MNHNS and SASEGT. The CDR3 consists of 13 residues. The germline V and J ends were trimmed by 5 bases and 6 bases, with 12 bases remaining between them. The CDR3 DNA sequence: TGTGCCAGCAGTAACATCATTGGGGATACGCAGTATTTT. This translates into CASSNIIGDTQYF.

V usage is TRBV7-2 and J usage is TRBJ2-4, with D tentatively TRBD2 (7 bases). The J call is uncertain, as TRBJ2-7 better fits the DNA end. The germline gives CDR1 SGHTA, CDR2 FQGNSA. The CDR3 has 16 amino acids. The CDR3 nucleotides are TGTGCCAGCAGCTACAAGGCCGCGGGGGCCCCCTACGAGCAGTACTTC. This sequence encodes CASSYKAAGAPYEQYF.

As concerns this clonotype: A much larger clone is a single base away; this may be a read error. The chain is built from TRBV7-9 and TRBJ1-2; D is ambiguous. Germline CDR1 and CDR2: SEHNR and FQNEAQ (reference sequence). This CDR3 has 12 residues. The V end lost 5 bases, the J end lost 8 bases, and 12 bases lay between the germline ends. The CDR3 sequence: CASSPRSRGYTF. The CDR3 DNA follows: TGTGCCAGCAGCCCCAGGAGTAGAGGCTACACCTTC.

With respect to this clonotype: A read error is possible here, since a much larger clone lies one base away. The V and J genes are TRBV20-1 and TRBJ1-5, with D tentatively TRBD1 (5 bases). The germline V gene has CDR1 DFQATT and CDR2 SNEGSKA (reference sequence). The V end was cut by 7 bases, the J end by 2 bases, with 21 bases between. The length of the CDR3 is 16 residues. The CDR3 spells CSGADAGPIGNQPQHF. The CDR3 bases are TGCAGTGGCGCGGATGCGGGACCTATTGGCAATCAGCCCCAGCATTTT.

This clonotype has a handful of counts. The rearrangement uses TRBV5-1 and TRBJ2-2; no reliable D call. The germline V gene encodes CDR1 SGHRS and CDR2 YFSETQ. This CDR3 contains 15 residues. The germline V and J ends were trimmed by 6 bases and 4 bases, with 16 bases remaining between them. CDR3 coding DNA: TGCGCCAGCACCGTACAATCAACCGCCACCGGGGAGCTGTTTTTT. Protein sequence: CASTVQSTATGELFF.

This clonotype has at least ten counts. CDR3 region: CASSSSGRGGNQPQHF. CDR3 sequence (DNA): TGTGCCAGCAGCTCATCCGGCAGAGGAGGCAATCAGCCCCAGCATTTT. This chain links TRBV7-9 with TRBJ1-5; no reliable D call. CDR3 length: 16 residues. V lost 4 bases to trimming and J lost 2 bases, with 15 bases between them. The germline CDR1 and CDR2 sequences are SEHNR and FQNEAQ (reference sequence).

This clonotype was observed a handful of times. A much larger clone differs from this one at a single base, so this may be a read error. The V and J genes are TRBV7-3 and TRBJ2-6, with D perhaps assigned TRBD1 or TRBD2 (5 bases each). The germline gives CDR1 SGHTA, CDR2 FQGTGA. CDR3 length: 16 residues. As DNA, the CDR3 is TGTGCCAGCAGCCCCATGAAGGGAGCTGGGGCCAACGTCCGGACTTTC. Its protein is CASSPMKGAGANVRTF.

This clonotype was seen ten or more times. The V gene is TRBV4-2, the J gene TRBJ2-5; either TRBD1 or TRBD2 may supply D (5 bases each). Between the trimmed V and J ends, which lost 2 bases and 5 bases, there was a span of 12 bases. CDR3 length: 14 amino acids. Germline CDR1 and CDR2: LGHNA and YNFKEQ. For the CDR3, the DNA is TGTGCCAGCAGCCAATCGGCTCGGGGCGAGACCCAGTACTTC. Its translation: CASSQSARGETQYF.

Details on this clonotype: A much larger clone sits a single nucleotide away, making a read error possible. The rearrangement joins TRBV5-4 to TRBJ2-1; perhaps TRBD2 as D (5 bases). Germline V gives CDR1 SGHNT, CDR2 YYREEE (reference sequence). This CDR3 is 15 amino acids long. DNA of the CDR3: TGTACCAGCAGCTTGGAAAGTAACCGGAGGAATGAGCAGTTCTTC. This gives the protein CTSSLESNRRNEQFF.

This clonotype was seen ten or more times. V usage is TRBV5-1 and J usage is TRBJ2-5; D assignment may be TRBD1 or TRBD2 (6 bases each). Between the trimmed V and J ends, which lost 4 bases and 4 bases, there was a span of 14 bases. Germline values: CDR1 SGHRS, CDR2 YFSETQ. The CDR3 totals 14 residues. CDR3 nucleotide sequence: TGCGCCAGCAGCCCGACTAGAGGGGGAGAGACCCAGTACTTC. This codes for CASSPTRGGETQYF.